This T cell receptor (beta chain) was captured in a study of T cells in Graves' hyperthyroidism and ophthalmopathy. Study-level points and caveats: Separation of ophthalmopathy from stable hyperthyroidism was achieved by a 13 V-J model. Among clonotypes expanded in thyroid above 0.001, most were also found in blood.

The germline V and J ends were trimmed by 3 bases and 2 bases, with 12 bases remaining between them. Per the germline V gene, CDR1 is SNHLY and CDR2 is FYNNEI. The CDR3 consists of 15 residues. This clonotype was detected ten times or more. Its target is unknown. Amplification yielded TCR beta CDR3 regions, with RNA transcripts as the source. TCR CDR3 underwent first-round RT-PCR with the HTBI primer set. TCRdb reprocessed the multiplex PCR reads with MiXCR, giving one entry per CDR3 protein. The repertoire has hundreds of thousands of distinct CDR3 sequences, around 15% of them found once; the top ten carry roughly a tenth. PBMCs were obtained from 10 ml fresh peripheral blood.

The TCR was taken from a woman aged 18-29 years with Graves' hyperthyroidism. This chain links TRBV2 with TRBJ2-3; D possibly corresponds to TRBD2 (5 bases). Material for sequencing was blood. CDR3 sequence: CASSEWAGSTDTQYF. The CDR3 nucleotides are TGTGCCAGCAGTGAGTGGGCGGGTTCCACAGATACGCAGTATTTT.